The source of this T cell receptor (beta chain) is a study of blood T cell repertoires in COVID-19. On the study more broadly: Acute and convalescent COVID-19 specimens originated in the United States, Italy and Spain. The cDNA or gDNA used as material had been derived from T cells, B-cell-depleted T cells, or PBMCs.

The table came from immunoSEQ multiplex PCR; TCRdb's copy has only in-frame clones and leaves some out. The sample has about 52,000 clones, around 86% seen once. This CDR3 spans 14 amino acids. Germline assignment: CDR1 SGHTS and CDR2 YDEGEE. With 4 bases clipped from V and 6 bases from J, the junction kept 8 bases outside the gene matches. Sequencing was done on a sample of peripheral blood. The receptor was derived from a human donor in a cohort sampled during active COVID-19. The chain is built from TRBV5-8 and TRBJ1-2; 8 positions match TRBD1. CDR3 sequence: CASSDGQGGNGYTF. The CDR3 DNA is TGTGCCAGCAGCGACGGACAGGGAGGAAATGGCTACACCTTC.